The clone carrying this T cell receptor beta chain has ten or more counts. Antigen unknown. This sample is part of a study of response to subunit inactivated influenza vaccine. TCRdb reanalysed the RT-PCR reads using MiXCR and keeps one entry per CDR3 protein. This sample has more than 600,000 distinct CDR3 sequences, with around 18% found just once. Study-level points and caveats: Authors suggested that a seasonal influenza vaccination recruits few new T cells each time.

CDR1 and CDR2 (germline): SGHDT, YYEEEE. Trimming cost V 4 bases and J 0 bases, with 14 bases left between them. The CDR3 loop spans 16 amino acids. The chain combines TRBV5-6 with TRBJ2-1; TRBD2 is a possible D gene (6 bases). This TCR derives from a middle-aged man who received an inactivated influenza vaccine. This material consisted of PBMCs from blood, taken roughly 5 days after vaccination. Here the CDR3 reads CASSARGVSSYNEQFF. CDR3 sequence (DNA): TGTGCCAGCAGCGCGCGGGGAGTGAGCTCCTACAATGAGCAGTTCTTC.